This TCR beta chain was sequenced during a study of cytomegalovirus exposure and HLA in healthy donors. Looking at the study overall: In a previous analysis, 100 million to 140 million unique TCR beta sequences were found from about 179 million T cells. Among the 300 to 500 donors who were genotyped, about 80% fell in the genetic ancestry cluster that is associated with self-reported Caucasian donors. Findings and caveats of the study: The study assumed roughly uniform donor sequencing depth for presence/absence analyses.

As concerns this clone: The antigen is undetermined.

Trimming took 5 bases from V and 3 from J, leaving 20 bases between them. This CDR3 is built from 17 residues. Germline V CDR1 and CDR2: MNHEY, SMNVEV (reference sequence). 13 Jbeta primers and 60 Vbeta primers were used for the PCR. Sequencing was performed with immunoSEQ multiplex PCR; in TCRdb, only in-frame clones are kept and a portion is missing. Counted here are 150,000 to 200,000 clones, approximately 70% occurring once; the ten biggest clones make up approximately 1.8%. The clonotype originates from a woman aged 30 to 39 in good health and CMV-seronegative. This chain joins TRBV27 and TRBJ1-5; a possible D gene is TRBD1 (5 bases). The specimen was PBMCs. The DNA for the CDR3 is TGTGCCAGCAGTCCGGTTCGGTGGGGACTGAACAATCAGCCCCAGCATTTT. Translating gives CASSPVRWGLNNQPQHF.